This T cell receptor beta chain appears in the sequencing data of a study of response to subunit inactivated influenza vaccine. This clonotype was found a few times. TCRdb ran MiXCR on the RT-PCR reads and lists one entry per CDR3 protein. This sample carries about 540,000 distinct CDR3 sequences, roughly 25% of them seen once, and the ten largest clones take 2.5% to 3%. V shed 6 bases and J shed 2 bases, with 13 bases lying between them. Germline assignment: CDR1 SQVTM and CDR2 ANQGSEA. The CDR3 contains 14 residues. The data also belong to a second study, concerning T cells expressing NK-cell markers. That paper states: Making the TCR beta cDNA relied on 5'RACE template switching with UMIs. The eight sequenced donors comprised seven who were HCMV-seropositive and one who was seronegative. Only alpha-beta TCR T cells were sorted in several experiments, using an anti-gamma-delta TCR antibody. Roughly 1.0-8% of CD8+ T cells in roughly six donors belonged to dominant NKG2C+ clonotypes. Once again these clonotypes came out on top in the CD3+CD56-NKG2C+ fraction of a few donors.

The sequences come from CD4+ T cells sorted from PBMCs, collected 12 days after vaccination. The V and J genes are TRBV29-1 and TRBJ2-2, with a weak D call TRBD1 (6 bases). The clonotype comes from a man aged 50-59 years who received an inactivated influenza vaccine. CDR3 region: CSVLTGINTGELFF. The CDR3 bases are TGCAGCGTGCTAACAGGGATTAACACCGGGGAGCTGTTTTTT.